This T cell receptor (beta chain) stems from a study of cytomegalovirus exposure and HLA in healthy donors. Whole-study findings and limits: Most likely, a cluster of highly shared sequence variants arose as a sequencing artifact.

The CDR3 runs to 14 residues. The V segment lost 6 bases and the J segment 7 bases; nucleotides outside the gene matches: 11. Germline loops: CDR1 KGHSH, CDR2 LQKENI. Worth noting for this clone: Its target is unknown.

PCR amplification relied on 60 Vbeta primers (plus 13 Jbeta primers). Some clones are missing from TCRdb's copy, which holds only in-frame ones; the method was immunoSEQ multiplex PCR. This listing includes tens of thousands of clones. This TCR derives from a male donor in good health and CMV-seronegative. The gene calls are TRBV18 and TRBJ2-5, with 7 bases identical to TRBD2. The specimen was PBMCs. The chain's CDR3 is CASSLREDVGTQYF. The CDR3 DNA reads as TGTGCCAGCTCCCTCCGGGAGGATGTAGGGACCCAGTACTTC.